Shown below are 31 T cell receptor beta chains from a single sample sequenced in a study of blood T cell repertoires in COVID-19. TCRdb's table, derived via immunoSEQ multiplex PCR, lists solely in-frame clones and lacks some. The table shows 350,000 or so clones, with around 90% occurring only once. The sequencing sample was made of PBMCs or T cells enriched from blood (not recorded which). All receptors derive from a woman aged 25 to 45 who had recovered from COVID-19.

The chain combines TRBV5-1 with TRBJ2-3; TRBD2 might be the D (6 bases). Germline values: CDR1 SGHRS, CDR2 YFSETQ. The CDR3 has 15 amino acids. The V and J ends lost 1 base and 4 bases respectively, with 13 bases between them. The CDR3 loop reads CASSLRGGISDTQYF. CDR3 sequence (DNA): TGCGCCAGCAGCTTGAGGGGCGGGATCTCAGATACGCAGTATTTT.

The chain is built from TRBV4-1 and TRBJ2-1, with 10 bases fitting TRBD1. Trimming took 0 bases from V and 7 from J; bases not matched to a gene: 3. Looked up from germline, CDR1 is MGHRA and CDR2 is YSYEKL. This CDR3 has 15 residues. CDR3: CASSQEDRGWNEQFF. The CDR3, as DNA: TGCGCCAGCAGCCAAGAGGACAGGGGGTGGAATGAGCAGTTCTTC.

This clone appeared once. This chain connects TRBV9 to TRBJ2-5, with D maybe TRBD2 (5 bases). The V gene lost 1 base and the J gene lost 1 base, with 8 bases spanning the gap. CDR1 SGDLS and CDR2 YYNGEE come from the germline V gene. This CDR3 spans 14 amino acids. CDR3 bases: TGTGCCAGCAGCGTATCGGGATTCCAAGAGACCCAGTACTTC. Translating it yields CASSVSGFQETQYF.

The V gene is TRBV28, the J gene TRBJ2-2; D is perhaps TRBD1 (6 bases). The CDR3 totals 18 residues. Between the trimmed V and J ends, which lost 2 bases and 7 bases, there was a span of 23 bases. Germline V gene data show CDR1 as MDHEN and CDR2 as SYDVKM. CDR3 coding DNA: TGTGCCAGCAGTTTACGCCCCCCCAGGGGCCCTTTGAACGGGGAGCTGTTTTTT. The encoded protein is CASSLRPPRGPLNGELFF.

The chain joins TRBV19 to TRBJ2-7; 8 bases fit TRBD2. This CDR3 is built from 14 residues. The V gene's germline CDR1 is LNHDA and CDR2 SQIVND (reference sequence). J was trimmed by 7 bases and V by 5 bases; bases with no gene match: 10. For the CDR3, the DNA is TGTGCCAGTAGTGGTAGGTCGGGGGGGGAAGAGCAGTACTTC. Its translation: CASSGRSGGEEQYF.

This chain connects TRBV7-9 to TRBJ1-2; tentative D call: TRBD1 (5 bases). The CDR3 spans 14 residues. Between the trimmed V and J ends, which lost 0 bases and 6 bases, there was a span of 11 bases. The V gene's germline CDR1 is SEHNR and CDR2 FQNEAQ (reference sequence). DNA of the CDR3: TGTGCCAGCAGCTTAGCAGCGGGGACGGATGGCTACACCTTC. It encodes CASSLAAGTDGYTF. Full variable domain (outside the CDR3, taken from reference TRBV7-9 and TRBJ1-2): DTGVSQNPRHKITKRGQNVTFRCDPISEHNRLYWYRQTLGQGPEFLTYFQNEAQLEKSRLLSDRFSAERPKGSFSTLEIQRTEQGDSAMYLCASSLAAGTDGYTFGSGTRLTVV.

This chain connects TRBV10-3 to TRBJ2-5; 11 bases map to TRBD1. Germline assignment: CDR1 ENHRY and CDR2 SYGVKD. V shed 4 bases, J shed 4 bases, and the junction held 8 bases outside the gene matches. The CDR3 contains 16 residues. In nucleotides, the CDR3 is TGTGCCATCAGTGGGGCCGGGACAGGGGGAGGAGAGACCCAGTACTTC. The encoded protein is CAISGAGTGGGETQYF.

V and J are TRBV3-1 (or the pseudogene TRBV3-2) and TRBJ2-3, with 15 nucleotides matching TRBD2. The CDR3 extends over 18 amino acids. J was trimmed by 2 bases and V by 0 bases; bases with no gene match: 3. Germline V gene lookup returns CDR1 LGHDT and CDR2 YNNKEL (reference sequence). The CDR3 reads CASSQDGTSGGLTDTQYF. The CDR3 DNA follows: TGTGCCAGCAGCCAAGACGGGACTAGCGGGGGGCTCACAGATACGCAGTATTTT.

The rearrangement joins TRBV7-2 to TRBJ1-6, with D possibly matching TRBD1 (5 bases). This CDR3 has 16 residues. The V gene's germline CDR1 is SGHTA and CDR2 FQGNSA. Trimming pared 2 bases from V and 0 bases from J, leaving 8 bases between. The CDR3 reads CASSLSGFSYNSPLHF. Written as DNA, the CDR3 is TGTGCCAGCAGCTTATCAGGGTTCTCCTATAATTCACCCCTCCACTTT. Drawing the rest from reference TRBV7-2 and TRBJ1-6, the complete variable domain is GAGVSQSPSNKVTEKGKDVELRCDPISGHTALYWYRQSLGQGLEFLIYFQGNSAPDKSGLPSDRFSAERTGGSVSTLTIQRTQQEDSAVYLCASSLSGFSYNSPLHFGNGTRLTVT.

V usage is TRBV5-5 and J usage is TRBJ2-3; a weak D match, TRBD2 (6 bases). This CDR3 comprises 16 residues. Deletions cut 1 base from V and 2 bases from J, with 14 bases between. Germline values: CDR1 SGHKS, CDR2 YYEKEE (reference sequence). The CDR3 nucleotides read TGTGCCAGCAGCTTGTACGGGAGTGGGGCCACAGATACGCAGTATTTT. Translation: CASSLYGSGATDTQYF.

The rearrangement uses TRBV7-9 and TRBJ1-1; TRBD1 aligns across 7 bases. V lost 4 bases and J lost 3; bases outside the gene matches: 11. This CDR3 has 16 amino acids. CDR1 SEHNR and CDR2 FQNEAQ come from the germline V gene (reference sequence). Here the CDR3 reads CASSSSSITGDTEAFF. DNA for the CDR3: TGTGCCAGCAGCTCCTCTTCGATCACAGGGGACACTGAAGCTTTCTTT.

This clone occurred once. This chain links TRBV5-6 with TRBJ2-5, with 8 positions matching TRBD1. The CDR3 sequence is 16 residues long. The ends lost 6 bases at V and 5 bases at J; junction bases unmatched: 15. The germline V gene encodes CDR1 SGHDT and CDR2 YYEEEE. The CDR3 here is CASNLPGQGREETQYF. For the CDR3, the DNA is TGTGCCAGCAACCTACCCGGACAGGGAAGGGAGGAGACCCAGTACTTC.

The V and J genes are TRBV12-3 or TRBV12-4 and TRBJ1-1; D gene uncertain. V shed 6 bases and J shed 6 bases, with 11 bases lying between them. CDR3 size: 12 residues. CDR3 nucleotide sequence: TGTGCCAGCAGCGGGGTATGGGCTGAAGCTTTCTTT. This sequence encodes CASSGVWAEAFF.

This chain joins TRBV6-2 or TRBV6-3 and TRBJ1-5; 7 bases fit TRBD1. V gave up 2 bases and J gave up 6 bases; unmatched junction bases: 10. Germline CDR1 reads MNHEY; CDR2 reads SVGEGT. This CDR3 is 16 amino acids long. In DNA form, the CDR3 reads TGTGCCAGCAGTTACGCGGGACAGCAGGGCGGTCAGCCCCAGCATTTT. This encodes CASSYAGQQGGQPQHF.

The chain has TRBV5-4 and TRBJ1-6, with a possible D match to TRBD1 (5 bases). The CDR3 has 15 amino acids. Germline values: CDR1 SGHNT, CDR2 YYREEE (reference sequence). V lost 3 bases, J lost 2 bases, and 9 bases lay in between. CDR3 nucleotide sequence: TGTGCCAGCAGCTGGGGACTGACCTATAATTCACCCCTCCACTTT. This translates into CASSWGLTYNSPLHF.

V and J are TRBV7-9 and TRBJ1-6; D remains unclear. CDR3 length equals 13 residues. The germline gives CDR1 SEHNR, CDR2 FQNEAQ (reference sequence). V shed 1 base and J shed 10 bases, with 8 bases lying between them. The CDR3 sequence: CASSLDYSSPLHF. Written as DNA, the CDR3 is TGTGCCAGCAGCTTAGACTACTCCTCACCCCTCCACTTT. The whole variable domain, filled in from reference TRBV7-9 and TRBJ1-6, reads DTGVSQNPRHKITKRGQNVTFRCDPISEHNRLYWYRQTLGQGPEFLTYFQNEAQLEKSRLLSDRFSAERPKGSFSTLEIQRTEQGDSAMYLCASSLDYSSPLHFGNGTRLTVT.

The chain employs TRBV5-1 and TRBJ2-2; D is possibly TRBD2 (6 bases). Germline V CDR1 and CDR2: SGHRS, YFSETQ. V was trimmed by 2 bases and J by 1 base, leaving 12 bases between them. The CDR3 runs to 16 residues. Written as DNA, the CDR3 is TGCGCCAGCAGCTTATATGGGGGGATGAACACCGGGGAGCTGTTTTTT. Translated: CASSLYGGMNTGELFF.

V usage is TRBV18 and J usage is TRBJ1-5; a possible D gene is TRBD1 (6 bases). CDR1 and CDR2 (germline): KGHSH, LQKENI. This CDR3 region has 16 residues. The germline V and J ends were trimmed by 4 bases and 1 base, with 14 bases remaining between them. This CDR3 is CASSRNDRLSNQPQHF. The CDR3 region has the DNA TGTGCCAGCTCACGTAACGACAGGTTGAGCAATCAGCCCCAGCATTTT.

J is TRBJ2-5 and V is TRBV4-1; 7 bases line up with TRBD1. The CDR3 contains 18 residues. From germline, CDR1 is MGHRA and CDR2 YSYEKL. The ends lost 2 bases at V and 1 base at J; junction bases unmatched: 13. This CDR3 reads CASSQWISGDSSQETQYF. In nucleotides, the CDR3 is TGCGCCAGCAGCCAATGGATTTCCGGGGACAGCAGCCAAGAGACCCAGTACTTC.

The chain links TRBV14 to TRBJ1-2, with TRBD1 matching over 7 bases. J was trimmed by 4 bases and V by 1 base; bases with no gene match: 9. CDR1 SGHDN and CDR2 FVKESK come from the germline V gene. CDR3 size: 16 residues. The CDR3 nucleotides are TGTGCCAGCAGCCAAGGACGTTCCGGGACAGTCTATGGCTACACCTTC. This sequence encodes CASSQGRSGTVYGYTF.

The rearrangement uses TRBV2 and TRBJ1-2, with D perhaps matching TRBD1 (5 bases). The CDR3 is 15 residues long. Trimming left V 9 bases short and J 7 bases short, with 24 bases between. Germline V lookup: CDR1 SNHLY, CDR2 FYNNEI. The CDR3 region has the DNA TGTGCCAGTAGTCAAAGCGGGGCTTCGGATTTTGGCTACACCTTC. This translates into CASSQSGASDFGYTF.

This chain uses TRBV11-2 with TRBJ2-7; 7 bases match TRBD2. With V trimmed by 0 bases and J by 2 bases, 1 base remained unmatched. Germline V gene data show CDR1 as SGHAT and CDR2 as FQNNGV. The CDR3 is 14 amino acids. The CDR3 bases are TGTGCCAGCAGCTTAGAGCTAGCGGCCTACGAGCAGTACTTC. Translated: CASSLELAAYEQYF.

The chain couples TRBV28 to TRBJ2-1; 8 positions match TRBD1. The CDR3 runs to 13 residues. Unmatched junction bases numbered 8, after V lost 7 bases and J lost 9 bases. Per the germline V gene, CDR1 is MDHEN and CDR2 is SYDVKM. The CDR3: CASTRTGYGEQFF. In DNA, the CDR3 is TGTGCCAGCACCAGGACAGGGTACGGTGAGCAGTTCTTC.

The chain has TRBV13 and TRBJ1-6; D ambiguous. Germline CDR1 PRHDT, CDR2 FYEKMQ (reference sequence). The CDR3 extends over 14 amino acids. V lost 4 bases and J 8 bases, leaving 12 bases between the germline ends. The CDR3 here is CASSSGPSDSPLHF. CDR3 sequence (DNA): TGTGCCAGCAGCTCGGGCCCTAGCGATTCACCCCTCCACTTT.

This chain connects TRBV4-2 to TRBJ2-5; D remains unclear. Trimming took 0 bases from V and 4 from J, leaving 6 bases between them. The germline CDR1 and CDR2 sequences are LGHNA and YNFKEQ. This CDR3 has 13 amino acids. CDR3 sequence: CASSQDIRETQYF. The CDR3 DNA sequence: TGTGCCAGCAGCCAAGATATCCGAGAGACCCAGTACTTC.

The CDR3 is CASSTQGMGTNIQYF. The CDR3 DNA sequence: TGTGCCAGCAGCACACAGGGAATGGGGACGAACATTCAGTACTTC. The gene calls are TRBV27 and TRBJ2-4; possibly TRBD1 for D (6 bases). The CDR3 has 15 amino acids. From germline, CDR1 is MNHEY and CDR2 SMNVEV (reference sequence). The V gene lost 6 bases and the J gene lost 7 bases, with 19 bases spanning the gap.

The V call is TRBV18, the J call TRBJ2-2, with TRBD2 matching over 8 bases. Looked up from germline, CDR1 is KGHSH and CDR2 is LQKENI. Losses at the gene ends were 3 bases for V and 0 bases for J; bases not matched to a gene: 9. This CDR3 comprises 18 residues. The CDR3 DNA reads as TGTGCCAGCTCACCCCTACTACTAGCGGAGGCGAACACCGGGGAGCTGTTTTTT. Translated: CASSPLLLAEANTGELFF.

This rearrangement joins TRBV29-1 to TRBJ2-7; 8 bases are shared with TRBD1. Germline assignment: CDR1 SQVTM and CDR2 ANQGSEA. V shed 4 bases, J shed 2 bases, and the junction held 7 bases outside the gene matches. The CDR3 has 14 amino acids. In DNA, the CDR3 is TGCAGCGTTGTCCCGGGACAGGTTCCCTACGAGCAGTACTTC. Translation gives CSVVPGQVPYEQYF.

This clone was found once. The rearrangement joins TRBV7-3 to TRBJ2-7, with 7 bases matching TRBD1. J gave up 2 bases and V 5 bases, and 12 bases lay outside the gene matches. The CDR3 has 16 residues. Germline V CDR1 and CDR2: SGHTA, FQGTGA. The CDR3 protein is CASSRPLDRDTYEQYF. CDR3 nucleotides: TGTGCCAGCAGCCGACCCCTCGACAGGGATACCTACGAGCAGTACTTC.

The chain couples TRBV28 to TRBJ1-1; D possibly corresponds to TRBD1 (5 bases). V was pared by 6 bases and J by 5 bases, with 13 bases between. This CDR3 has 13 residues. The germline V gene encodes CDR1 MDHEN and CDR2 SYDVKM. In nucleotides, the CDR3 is TGTGCCAGCAGCCTACAGGTTTTTACTGAAGCTTTCTTT. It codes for CASSLQVFTEAFF.

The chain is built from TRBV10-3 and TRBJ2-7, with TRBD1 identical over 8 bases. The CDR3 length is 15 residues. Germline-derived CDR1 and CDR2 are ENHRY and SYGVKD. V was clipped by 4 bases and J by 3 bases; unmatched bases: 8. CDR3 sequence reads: CAISGMGQEYYEQYF. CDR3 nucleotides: TGTGCCATCAGTGGGATGGGACAGGAGTACTACGAGCAGTACTTC.